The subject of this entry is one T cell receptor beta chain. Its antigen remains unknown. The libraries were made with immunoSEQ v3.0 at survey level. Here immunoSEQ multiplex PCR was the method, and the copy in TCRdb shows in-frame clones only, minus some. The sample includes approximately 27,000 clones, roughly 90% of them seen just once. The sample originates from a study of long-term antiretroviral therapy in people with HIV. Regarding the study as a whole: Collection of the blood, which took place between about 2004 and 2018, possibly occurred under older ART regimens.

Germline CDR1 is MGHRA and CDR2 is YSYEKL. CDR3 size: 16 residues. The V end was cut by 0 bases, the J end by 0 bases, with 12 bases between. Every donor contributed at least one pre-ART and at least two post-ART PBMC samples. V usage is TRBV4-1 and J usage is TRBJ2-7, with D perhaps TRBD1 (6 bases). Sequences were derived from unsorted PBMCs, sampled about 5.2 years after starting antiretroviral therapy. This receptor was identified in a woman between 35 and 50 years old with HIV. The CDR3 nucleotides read TGCGCCAGCAGCCAAGAGGACAGACCAAGCTCCTACGAGCAGTACTTC. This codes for CASSQEDRPSSYEQYF.